Many counts were recorded for the clone carrying this TCR beta chain. The data were taken from a study of beta chain features in type 1 diabetes. The sequenced template was cDNA made from the entire isolated RNA. Repertoires were generated with immunoSEQ multiplex PCR, while TCRdb's copy carries only in-frame clones and drops some. Of nearly 350,000 clones listed, 7% to 9% are singletons. Trimming took 4 bases from V and 8 from J, leaving 9 bases between them. CDR3 length: 11 residues. In germline, CDR1 is SGDLS, CDR2 YYNGEE. The chain recombines TRBV9 with TRBJ1-1; D perhaps matches TRBD1 (6 bases). The sequenced sample consisted of central memory CD4+ T cells from blood. The source of this sequence is a woman aged 18-35 years in good health. This CDR3 is CASSHGQEAFF. The DNA of the CDR3 is TGTGCCAGCAGCCACGGACAGGAAGCTTTCTTT.